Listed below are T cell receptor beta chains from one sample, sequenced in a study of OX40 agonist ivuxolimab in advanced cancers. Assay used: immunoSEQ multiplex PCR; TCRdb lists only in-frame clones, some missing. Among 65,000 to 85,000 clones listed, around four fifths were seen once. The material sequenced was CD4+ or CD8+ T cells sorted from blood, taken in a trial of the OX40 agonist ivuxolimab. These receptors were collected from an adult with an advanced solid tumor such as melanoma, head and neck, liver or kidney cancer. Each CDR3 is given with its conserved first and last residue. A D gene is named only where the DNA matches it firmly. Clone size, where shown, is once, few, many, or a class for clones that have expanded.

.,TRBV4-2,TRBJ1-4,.,CASSQDRQVNEKLFF,TGTGCCAGCAGCCAAGATCGACAGGTTAATGAAAAACTGTTTTTT
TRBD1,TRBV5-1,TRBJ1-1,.,CASSLAGTGDTEAFF,TGCGCCAGCAGCTTGGCCGGGACAGGGGACACTGAAGCTTTCTTT
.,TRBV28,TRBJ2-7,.,CASSLVQGGHEQYF,TGTGCCAGCAGTTTAGTCCAGGGAGGCCACGAGCAGTACTTC
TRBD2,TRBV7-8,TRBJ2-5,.,CASSMTSGRLGETQYF,TGTGCCAGCAGCATGACTAGCGGGAGGTTGGGAGAGACCCAGTACTTC
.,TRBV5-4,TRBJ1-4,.,CASSLDSLTTNEKLFF,TGTGCCAGCAGCTTGGACAGCCTAACAACTAATGAAAAACTGTTTTTT
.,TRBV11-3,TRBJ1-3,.,CASSLAAGGNTIYF,TGTGCCAGCAGCTTAGCTGCTGGAGGAAACACCATATATTTT
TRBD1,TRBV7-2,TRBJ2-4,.,CASSLRPGTGIHIQYF,TGTGCCAGCAGCTTACGTCCCGGGACAGGGATTCACATTCAGTACTTC
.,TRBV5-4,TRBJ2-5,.,CASSPRSANTEETQYF,TGTGCCAGCAGCCCCCGAAGCGCGAACACTGAAGAGACCCAGTACTTC
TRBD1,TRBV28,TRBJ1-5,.,CASSLIDRGGQPQHF,TGTGCCAGCAGTCTAATAGACAGGGGGGGTCAGCCCCAGCATTTT
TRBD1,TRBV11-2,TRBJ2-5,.,CASSLVPGGGRETQYF,TGTGCCAGCAGCTTAGTCCCAGGGGGCGGCAGGGAGACCCAGTACTTC
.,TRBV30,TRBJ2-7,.,CAWSAVRYEQYF,TGTGCCTGGAGTGCTGTTCGGTACGAGCAGTACTTC
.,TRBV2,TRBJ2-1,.,CASRNNEQFF,TGTGCCAGCAGAAACAATGAGCAGTTCTTC
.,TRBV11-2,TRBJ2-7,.,CASSIPLGATYEQYF,TGTGCCAGCAGCATCCCCCTAGGAGCCACCTACGAGCAGTACTTC
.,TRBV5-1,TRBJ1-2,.,CASSATGTYNYGYTF,TGCGCCAGCAGCGCCACAGGGACTTATAACTATGGCTACACCTTC
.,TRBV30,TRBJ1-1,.,CAWNKRMNTEAFF,TGTGCCTGGAATAAACGTATGAACACTGAAGCTTTCTTT
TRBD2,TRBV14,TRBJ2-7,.,CASSRGGFYEQYF,TGTGCCAGCTCTCGGGGGGGGTTCTACGAGCAGTACTTC
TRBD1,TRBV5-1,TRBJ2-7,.,CASTGQGTSYEQYF,TGCGCCAGCACCGGACAGGGAACCTCCTACGAGCAGTACTTC
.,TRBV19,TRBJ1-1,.,CASSTGIGTEAFF,TGTGCCAGTAGTACAGGGATTGGCACTGAAGCTTTCTTT
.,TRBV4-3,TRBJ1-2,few,CASSPRLKGHYGYTF,TGCGCCAGCAGCCCCCGGTTAAAGGGCCACTATGGCTACACCTTC
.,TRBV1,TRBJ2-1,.,CTSSQDADSYNEQFF,TGCACCAGCAGCCAAGATGCGGACTCCTACAATGAGCAGTTCTTC
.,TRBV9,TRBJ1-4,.,CASSVAGGEKLFF,TGTGCCAGCAGCGTAGCCGGAGGGGAAAAACTGTTTTTT
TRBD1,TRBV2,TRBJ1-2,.,CASSGNRGQNYGYTF,TGTGCCAGCAGTGGAAATAGGGGGCAGAACTATGGCTACACCTTC
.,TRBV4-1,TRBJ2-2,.,CASSQWEGTANTGELFF,TGCGCCAGCAGCCAATGGGAGGGGACAGCGAACACCGGGGAGCTGTTTTTT
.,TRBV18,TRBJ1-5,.,CASSPRGDYSNQPQHF,TGTGCCAGCTCACCCCGGGGGGACTATAGCAATCAGCCCCAGCATTTT
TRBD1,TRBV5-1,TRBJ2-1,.,CASSLGQGANEQFF,TGCGCCAGCAGCTTGGGACAGGGGGCGAATGAGCAGTTCTTC
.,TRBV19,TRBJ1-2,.,CASSDSRPNYGYTF,TGTGCCAGTAGTGACAGCCGCCCTAACTATGGCTACACCTTC
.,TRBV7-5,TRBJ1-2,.,CVRSLKDLNLRWVGYTF,TGTGTCAGAAGCTTAAAGGACCTAAACCTAAGATGGGTGGGCTACACCTTC
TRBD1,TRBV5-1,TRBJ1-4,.,CASSLGQGGNEKLFF,TGCGCCAGCAGCTTGGGACAGGGAGGTAATGAAAAACTGTTTTTT
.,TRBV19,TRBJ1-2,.,CASSIAGRGYTF,TGTGCCAGTAGTATAGCGGGAAGAGGCTACACCTTC
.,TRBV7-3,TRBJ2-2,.,CASSQRLNTGELFF,TGTGCCAGCAGCCAAAGGCTTAACACCGGGGAGCTGTTTTTT
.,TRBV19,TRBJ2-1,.,CASSMGSSYNEQFF,TGTGCCAGTAGTATGGGGTCCTCCTACAATGAGCAGTTCTTC
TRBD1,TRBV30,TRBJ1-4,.,CAWRTLDRGFGEKLFF,TGTGCCTGGAGGACCCTGGACAGGGGATTTGGTGAAAAACTGTTTTTT
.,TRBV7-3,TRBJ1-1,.,CASSRGGGTEAFF,TGTGCCAGCAGCCGGGGCGGCGGGACTGAAGCTTTCTTT
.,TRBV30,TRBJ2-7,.,CAWSTSGFYEQYF,TGTGCCTGGAGTACAAGCGGATTCTACGAGCAGTACTTC
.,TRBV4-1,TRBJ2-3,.,CASRGDGFLSTDTQYF,TGCGCCAGCCGTGGGGACGGGTTCCTTAGCACAGATACGCAGTATTTT
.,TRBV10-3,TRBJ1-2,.,CAIRSDRDYGYTF,TGTGCCATCAGATCAGACAGAGACTATGGCTACACCTTC
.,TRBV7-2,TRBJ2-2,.,CASSRFGNTGELFF,TGTGCCAGCAGCCGATTTGGGAACACCGGGGAGCTGTTTTTT
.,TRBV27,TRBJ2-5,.,CASSLLSGSQETQYF,TGTGCCAGCAGTTTATTATCCGGGTCCCAAGAGACCCAGTACTTC
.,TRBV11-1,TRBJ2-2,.,CASSPPTGELFF,TGTGCCAGCAGCCCCCCCACCGGGGAGCTGTTTTTT
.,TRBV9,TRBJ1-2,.,CASSENFNYGYTF,TGTGCCAGCAGCGAGAACTTTAACTATGGCTACACCTTC
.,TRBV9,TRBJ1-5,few,CASSEKEGLSQPQHF,TGTGCCAGCAGCGAGAAGGAGGGGCTGAGTCAGCCCCAGCATTTT